The 20 T cell receptor beta chains given below trace back to one sample, sequenced in a study of T cells in tumors after PD-1 blockade. The table came from immunoSEQ multiplex PCR; TCRdb's copy has only in-frame clones and leaves some out. The repertoire holds about 7,700 clones, with around two thirds as singletons. The specimen comprised tumor tissue, sampled after anti-PD-1 treatment. Receptors originate from a human donor with basal cell carcinoma.

The CDR3 DNA reads as TGTGCCACCGATAGGACAGGCAAGGATGGCTACACCTTC. This gives the protein CATDRTGKDGYTF. V gene TRBV28 combines with J gene TRBJ1-2; TRBD1 aligns across 7 bases. This CDR3 region has 13 residues. Trimming took 10 bases from V and 6 from J; bases not matched to a gene: 11. Looked up from germline, CDR1 is MDHEN and CDR2 is SYDVKM.

The chain links TRBV5-1 to TRBJ1-2; a possible D gene is TRBD1 (5 bases). Trimming took off 3 bases at V and 8 bases at J, with 17 bases between the two ends. CDR3 length: 14 amino acids. Germline V lookup: CDR1 SGHRS, CDR2 YFSETQ. CDR3 loop: CASSSETGFRGYTF. The CDR3 region has the DNA TGCGCCAGCAGCTCTGAAACAGGCTTTCGAGGCTACACCTTC.

This rearrangement joins TRBV10-2 to TRBJ1-2; D unresolved. The germline V gene encodes CDR1 WSHSY and CDR2 SAAADI. Trimming left V 6 bases short and J 3 bases short, with 17 bases between. This CDR3 spans 15 amino acids. The CDR3: CASRGLHRGHYGYTF. CDR3 DNA sequence: TGCGCCAGCAGGGGTCTTCACAGAGGTCACTATGGCTACACCTTC.

V and J are TRBV7-2 and TRBJ2-7; the D gene is possibly TRBD1 (6 bases). The CDR3 extends over 15 amino acids. CDR1 is SGHTA and CDR2 is FQGNSA in the germline V gene. The V gene lost 4 bases and the J gene lost 3 bases, with 16 bases spanning the gap. CDR3 nucleotides: TGTGCCAGCAGCTACCATGCGACAGGCCTCTACGAGCAGTACTTC. Protein: CASSYHATGLYEQYF.

The chain carries TRBV6-1 and TRBJ1-1, with D uncertain. The V gene's germline CDR1 is MNHNS and CDR2 SASEGT. This CDR3 contains 14 residues. The V gene lost 5 bases and the J gene lost 1 base, with 11 bases spanning the gap. The DNA for the CDR3 is TGTGCCAGCAGTCACCAATTACAGAACACTGAAGCTTTCTTT. Translated, it gives CASSHQLQNTEAFF.

The chain links TRBV29-1 to TRBJ2-7; 9 nucleotides agree with TRBD1. The germline CDR1 and CDR2 sequences are SQVTM and ANQGSEA. The CDR3 extends over 16 amino acids. With 7 bases clipped from V and 5 bases from J, the junction kept 18 bases outside the gene matches. This chain's CDR3 is CSASPPRRQGVHEQYF. DNA for the CDR3: TGCAGCGCTTCCCCCCCACGAAGACAGGGGGTTCACGAGCAGTACTTC.

Note on this clone: Other DNA sequences in this sample translate to the same CDR3. The chain combines TRBV11-3 with TRBJ2-1; 8 bases line up with TRBD1. CDR1 and CDR2 from the germline V gene are SGHNT and YENEEA. Trimming cost V 5 bases and J 4 bases; bases outside gene matches: 7. The CDR3 spans 15 residues. The DNA for the CDR3 is TGTGCCAGCAGCCCCCCGCGGACAGGGTACAATGAGCAGTTCTTC. This encodes CASSPPRTGYNEQFF.

This chain uses TRBV7-2 with TRBJ2-7; 14 bases fit TRBD2. Trimming at V came to 4 bases and at J to 7 bases, leaving 6 bases not matched to a gene. The CDR3 has 15 residues. The germline V gene encodes CDR1 SGHTA and CDR2 FQGNSA. The CDR3 region has the DNA TGTGCCAGCAGCTCCAGGACTAGCGGGGGGAAGGAGCAGTACTTC. It translates to CASSSRTSGGKEQYF.

This clone was counted only a few times. The V and J genes are TRBV3-1 (or the pseudogene TRBV3-2) and TRBJ1-1, with 11 nucleotides matching TRBD1. This CDR3 has 13 amino acids. Germline assignment: CDR1 LGHDT and CDR2 YNNKEL (reference sequence). The trim removed 6 bases at V and 8 bases at J, leaving 5 bases unmatched. The CDR3 spells CASSRDRGGEAFF. Written as DNA, the CDR3 is TGTGCCAGCAGTCGGGACAGGGGGGGGGAAGCTTTCTTT.

The rearrangement links TRBV9 to TRBJ2-2; tentatively, D is TRBD2 (6 bases). CDR3 length: 18 amino acids. Per germline, CDR1 SGDLS and CDR2 YYNGEE. V was shortened by 0 bases and J by 7 bases, with 22 bases between the two germline ends. CDR3 protein: CASSVEGDGEDRLGELFF. The CDR3 DNA reads TGTGCCAGCAGCGTAGAGGGAGACGGGGAGGACCGCCTCGGGGAGCTGTTTTTT. Full variable domain (rest looked up from reference TRBV9 and TRBJ2-2): DSGVTQTPKHLITATGQRVTLRCSPRSGDLSVYWYQQSLDQGLQFLIQYYNGEERAKGNILERFSAQQFPDLHSELNLSSLELGDSALYFCASSVEGDGEDRLGELFFGEGSRLTVL.

V gene TRBV24-1 combines with J gene TRBJ1-5; D uncertain. The germline V and J ends were trimmed by 4 bases and 5 bases, with 2 bases remaining between them. Germline CDR1 reads KGHDR; CDR2 reads SFDVKD. The CDR3 loop spans 11 amino acids. CDR3 amino acids: CATSEYQPQHF. CDR3 nucleotide sequence: TGTGCCACCAGTGAATATCAGCCCCAGCATTTT.

The CDR3 DNA is TGTGCCAGCAGCCACAGGGCCGTCGGGGAGCTGTTTTTT. Its protein product is CASSHRAVGELFF. The J gene is TRBJ2-2, the V gene TRBV6-5, with D maybe TRBD1 (6 bases). Trimming cost V 6 bases and J 7 bases, with 12 bases left between them. The germline V gene has CDR1 MNHEY and CDR2 SVGAGI. The CDR3 runs to 13 residues.

The chain links TRBV28 to TRBJ1-1, with TRBD1 matching over 7 bases. CDR1 MDHEN and CDR2 SYDVKM come from the germline V gene. V was pared by 6 bases and J by 5 bases, with 12 bases of the junction left unmatched. The CDR3 consists of 15 residues. The CDR3: CASSILQGPSTEAFF. The CDR3 coding sequence is TGTGCCAGCAGCATATTACAGGGGCCCAGTACTGAAGCTTTCTTT.

This clone was counted a single time. This chain joins TRBV3-1 (or the pseudogene TRBV3-2) and TRBJ2-3; D is possibly TRBD1 (7 bases). The CDR3 runs to 16 residues. Trimming removed 0 bases from V and 1 base from J, with 11 bases in between. Germline V gene sequence: CDR1 LGHDT, CDR2 YNNKEL (reference sequence). CDR3 sequence reads: CASSQDRGTGTDTQYF. The CDR3 DNA reads as TGTGCCAGCAGCCAAGACCGGGGGACAGGCACAGATACGCAGTATTTT.

This clone was picked up one time. This chain connects TRBV7-9 to TRBJ2-7; D is perhaps TRBD2 (5 bases). CDR1 is SEHNR and CDR2 is FQNEAQ in the germline V gene (reference sequence). V was shortened by 4 bases and J by 5 bases, with 12 bases between the two germline ends. There are 13 residues in the CDR3. CDR3 DNA sequence: TGTGCCAGCAGCTCTAGCTGGTGGAACGAGCAGTACTTC. This translates into CASSSSWWNEQYF. The variable domain in full, completed from reference TRBV7-9 and TRBJ2-7, reads DTGVSQNPRHKITKRGQNVTFRCDPISEHNRLYWYRQTLGQGPEFLTYFQNEAQLEKSRLLSDRFSAERPKGSFSTLEIQRTEQGDSAMYLCASSSSWWNEQYFGPGTRLTVT.

The chain recombines TRBV9 with TRBJ2-3, with D perhaps TRBD1 or TRBD2 (5 bases each). There are 12 residues in the CDR3. Trimming took off 8 bases at V and 0 bases at J, with 7 bases between the two ends. From germline, CDR1 is SGDLS and CDR2 YYNGEE. CDR3 sequence reads: CASGDSTDTQYF. CDR3 nucleotide sequence: TGTGCCAGTGGGGACAGCACAGATACGCAGTATTTT.

This clone was counted a single time. The CDR3 region has the DNA TGTGCCAGCAGTAGGGACAGGGGGAAAGTGCACACCGGGGAGCTGTTTTTT. Translation: CASSRDRGKVHTGELFF. The J gene is TRBJ2-2, the V gene TRBV6-2 or TRBV6-3, with 11 bases lining up with TRBD1. V dropped 5 bases and J dropped 3; count of bases not matched to a gene: 8. The CDR3 consists of 17 residues. Germline-derived CDR1 and CDR2 are MNHEY and SVGEGT.

This clone was found a few times. The chain links TRBV5-6 to TRBJ1-5; weak D call: TRBD1 (5 bases). Germline V lookup: CDR1 SGHDT, CDR2 YYEEEE. The V end was cut by 3 bases, the J end by 11 bases, with 21 bases between. This CDR3 region has 15 residues. CDR3 coding DNA: TGTGCCAGCAGCTCCTGGGGCCTAAATCGAATAGCCCAGCATTTT. Translation: CASSSWGLNRIAQHF.

The genes are TRBV2 and TRBJ1-4; D uncertain. Looked up from germline, CDR1 is SNHLY and CDR2 is FYNNEI. V was clipped by 7 bases and J by 6 bases, with 18 bases between them. The CDR3 consists of 15 residues. The CDR3 DNA is TGTGCCAGCACCACAAGCGGGTTTGGGGATGAAAAACTGTTTTTT. Encoded protein: CASTTSGFGDEKLFF.

This clone was recorded a few times. The rearrangement links TRBV5-1 to TRBJ1-2; possible D gene TRBD1, 6 bases. The length of the CDR3 is 15 residues. V was trimmed by 4 bases and J by 8 bases, leaving 21 bases between them. CDR1 SGHRS and CDR2 YFSETQ come from the germline V gene. The CDR3 bases are TGCGCCAGCAGCGCACAGGGAATGGCGATGGAGGGCTACACCTTC. Its translation is CASSAQGMAMEGYTF.